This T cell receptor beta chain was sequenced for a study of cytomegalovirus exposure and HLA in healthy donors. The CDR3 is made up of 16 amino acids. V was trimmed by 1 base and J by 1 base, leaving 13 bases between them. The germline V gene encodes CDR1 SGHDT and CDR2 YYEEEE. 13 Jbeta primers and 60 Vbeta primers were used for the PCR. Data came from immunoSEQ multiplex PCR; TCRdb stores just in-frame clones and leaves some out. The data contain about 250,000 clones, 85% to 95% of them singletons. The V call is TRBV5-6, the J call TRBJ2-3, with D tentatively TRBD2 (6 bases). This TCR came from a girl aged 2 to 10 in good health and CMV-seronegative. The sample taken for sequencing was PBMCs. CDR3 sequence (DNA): TGTGCCAGCAGCTTGCTCCAGGGAGGAGGCACAGATACGCAGTATTTT. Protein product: CASSLLQGGGTDTQYF.